This T cell receptor (beta chain) was sequenced in a study of OX40 agonist ivuxolimab in advanced cancers. At the level of the study: Partial responses were achieved by three patients, one with hepatocellular carcinoma and two with cutaneous melanoma. Study observations and caveats: Clonal expansion by week 6 occurred in CD4+ and CD8+ blood T cells (at 0.1 to 3.0 mg/kg). In a subset of nonresponders, normalized T-cell clonal expansion was also low.

Here immunoSEQ multiplex PCR was the method, and the copy in TCRdb shows in-frame clones only, minus some. The sample lists roughly 93,000 clones, 92% seen once, with around 0.54% in the top ten. Baseline was the first blood sampling point, followed by cycle 4 day 1 and cycle 7 day 1. To note about this clone: Its antigen is unidentified.

The sequencing used CD4+ or CD8+ T cells sorted from blood, collected in a trial of the OX40 agonist ivuxolimab. This receptor was taken from an adult with an advanced solid tumor such as melanoma, head and neck, liver or kidney cancer.

CDR3 region: CASSLGAQGRYEQYF. CDR3 sequence (DNA): TGTGCCAGCAGCTTAGGGGCCCAGGGGCGCTACGAGCAGTACTTC. The rearrangement uses TRBV7-8 and TRBJ2-7, with D possibly matching TRBD1 (6 bases). This CDR3 contains 15 residues. In germline, CDR1 is SGHVS, CDR2 FQNEAQ. Trimming took 1 base from V and 3 from J, leaving 13 bases between them.